Listed here is a single TCR beta chain. What it binds is not known. V was shortened by 5 bases and J by 0 bases, with 17 bases between the two germline ends. The CDR3 has 17 residues. From germline, CDR1 is SGHRS and CDR2 YFSETQ. The assay was immunoSEQ multiplex PCR, and TCRdb's table has in-frame clones only and misses some. The repertoire holds some 82,000 clones, with 85% to 95% as singletons. The data originate from a study of OX40 agonist ivuxolimab in advanced cancers. About the research overall: Patients with hepatocellular carcinoma, melanoma, renal cell or head and neck cancer made up the dose-escalation patients. Study findings and constraints: Averaged across samples, CD8+ T cells carried more expanded clones than CD4+ did. Certain nonresponding patients likewise had low normalized T-cell clonal expansion. There was clonal expansion of CD4+ and CD8+ blood T cells by week 6 at 0.1 to 3.0 mg/kg.

V is TRBV5-1 and J is TRBJ2-2, with D maybe TRBD2 (5 bases). The sequence derives from an adult with an advanced solid tumor such as melanoma, head and neck, liver or kidney cancer. Material: CD4+ or CD8+ T cells sorted from blood, obtained in a trial of the OX40 agonist ivuxolimab. Here the CDR3 DNA reads TGCGCCAGCAGTCTCGTTAGGACGGGGACGAACACCGGGGAGCTGTTTTTT. As protein: CASSLVRTGTNTGELFF.